This T cell receptor (beta chain) originates from a study of radiotherapy plus CTLA-4 blockade in lung cancer. Measured with immunoSEQ multiplex PCR; TCRdb has only the in-frame clones, and not every one. The top ten hold about 5.3% of the sample, which has about 35,000 clones, approximately 85% seen once. The source of this sequence is a human donor with non-small cell lung cancer who had stable disease on radiotherapy plus ipilimumab. This sample comprised peripheral blood, obtained from a patient treated with radiotherapy plus ipilimumab.

In DNA form, the CDR3 reads TGTGCCAGCAGTTTATCAGGGACAGGGTGGGACACTGAAGCTTTCTTT. It translates to CASSLSGTGWDTEAFF. V and J are TRBV27 and TRBJ1-1; TRBD1 matches 9 bases. V dropped 0 bases and J dropped 3; count of bases not matched to a gene: 5. The length of the CDR3 is 16 residues. Germline CDR1 and CDR2: MNHEY and SMNVEV (reference sequence).